This entry lists 9 T cell receptor beta chains sequenced from one sample in a study of Tregs in tolerant kidney transplant recipients. Clones were read by immunoSEQ multiplex PCR, and TCRdb kept only the in-frame ones, dropping some. The sample includes tens of thousands of clones, 90% to 95% of them seen just once. Recipients received nonmyeloablative bone marrow transplants from related graft donors, with transient mixed chimerism. The material sequenced was CD4+ T cells from blood (PBMCs), taken 24 months after the transplant. These TCRs come from a human patient who received a combined kidney and bone marrow transplant. Part of the T cell pool may stem from the graft donor.

This chain connects TRBV5-1 to TRBJ1-1, with D hard to call. The CDR3 sequence is 18 residues long. V shed 2 bases and J shed 7 bases, with 27 bases lying between them. Germline-derived CDR1 and CDR2 are SGHRS and YFSETQ. Written as DNA, the CDR3 is TGCGCCAGCAGCTTCCACGACCAGACTTCGGGATTGGGCCTTGAAGCTTTCTTT. Translating it yields CASSFHDQTSGLGLEAFF.

The V gene is TRBV27, the J gene TRBJ1-1, with 7 bases identical to TRBD1. The V gene end was trimmed by 5 bases and the J gene end by 3 bases; junction bases not matched to a gene: 6. Germline CDR1 reads MNHEY; CDR2 reads SMNVEV (reference sequence). This CDR3 spans 14 amino acids. CDR3 DNA sequence: TGTGCCAGCAGTAGGGCAGGGGGAGACACTGAAGCTTTCTTT. Residues: CASSRAGGDTEAFF.

This chain uses TRBV5-3 with TRBJ2-1, with TRBD1 matching over 8 bases. TRBV5-3 is treated as an ORF (open reading frame) with a function not yet certain. The CDR3 is 15 residues long. The V segment lost 4 bases and the J segment 6 bases; nucleotides outside the gene matches: 9. The CDR3, as DNA: TGTGCCAGAAGCCACCGACAGGGGAAGTTCAATGAGCAGTTCTTC. It specifies CARSHRQGKFNEQFF.

This sequence joins TRBV5-5 and TRBJ1-5; D gene unclear. CDR1 is SGHKS and CDR2 is YYEKEE in the germline V gene (reference sequence). Trimming pared 2 bases from V and 0 bases from J, leaving 6 bases between. CDR3 size: 14 residues. The CDR3 region is CASSFLGSNQPQHF. The CDR3 region has the DNA TGTGCCAGCAGCTTTCTAGGTAGCAATCAGCCCCAGCATTTT.

This clone was seen once. The chain links TRBV4-1 to TRBJ2-7; TRBD2 matches at 8 bases. The CDR3 extends over 19 amino acids. Per germline, CDR1 MGHRA and CDR2 YSYEKL. V was pared by 1 base and J by 2 bases, with 16 bases of the junction left unmatched. CDR3: CASSQASGLGRLKTYEQYF. The CDR3 DNA sequence: TGCGCCAGCAGCCAAGCATCGGGACTAGGCCGATTAAAAACCTACGAGCAGTACTTC.

The chain employs TRBV14 and TRBJ2-5, with 9 nucleotides matching TRBD2. Looked up from germline, CDR1 is SGHDN and CDR2 is FVKESK. Germline trimming cut 1 base from V and 5 bases from J; bases unmatched to any gene: 5. The CDR3 length is 15 residues. The CDR3 region has the DNA TGTGCCAGCAGCCAAGGAGCGGGAGGCCGGGAGACCCAGTACTTC. This encodes CASSQGAGGRETQYF.

The chain combines TRBV7-2 with TRBJ1-5; D ambiguous. The CDR3 is made up of 14 amino acids. CDR1 is SGHTA and CDR2 is FQGNSA in the germline V gene. The V gene lost 2 bases and the J gene lost 7 bases, with 12 bases spanning the gap. For the CDR3, the DNA is TGTGCCAGCAGCTTACGGGTTAACGGGCAGCCCCAGCATTTT. Translation: CASSLRVNGQPQHF. The full variable domain, its missing parts supplied by reference TRBV7-2 and TRBJ1-5, is GAGVSQSPSNKVTEKGKDVELRCDPISGHTALYWYRQSLGQGLEFLIYFQGNSAPDKSGLPSDRFSAERTGGSVSTLTIQRTQQEDSAVYLCASSLRVNGQPQHFGDGTRLSIL.

The gene calls are TRBV4-3 and TRBJ2-3; no reliable D call. V was pared by 0 bases and J by 2 bases, with 18 bases between. CDR3 size: 18 residues. Germline V gene lookup returns CDR1 LGHNA and CDR2 YSLEER. DNA for the CDR3: TGCGCCAGCAGCCAAGACCCGCCCCCCAGGTACATCACAGATACGCAGTATTTT. Its protein product is CASSQDPPPRYITDTQYF.

This chain joins TRBV25-1 and TRBJ1-2; D remains ambiguous. The CDR3 totals 15 residues. V lost 0 bases to trimming and J lost 7 bases, with 15 bases between them. CDR1 is MGHDK, CDR2 SYGVNS, per germline. In DNA form, the CDR3 reads TGTGCCAGCAGTGAATATTTAGACCGAGCGTGTGGCTACACCTTC. It is translated as CASSEYLDRACGYTF.